One sample yielded the 17 T cell receptor beta chains listed below, sequenced in a study of Ad26.COV2.S vaccination and SARS-CoV-2 variants. Produced via immunoSEQ multiplex PCR; TCRdb's table is partial and in-frame only. The data show over 400,000 clones, 90% seen once. Treatment noted: around 19 received Ad26.COV2.S at low or high dose, single or two shots; roughly 5 received placebo; per-sample allocation not given. The samples were gathered on day 63 after the first injection of vaccine or placebo. The sequenced sample was peripheral blood, obtained in a trial of Ad26.COV2.S vaccine versus placebo. The receptors here all came from a person between 18 and 65 years old who received the Ad26.COV2.S COVID-19 vaccine or a placebo.

The genes are TRBV7-9 and TRBJ2-5; 7 bases align to TRBD2. Germline lookup yields CDR1 SEHNR and CDR2 FQNEAQ (reference sequence). The CDR3 runs 14 residues. V dropped 6 bases and J dropped 2; count of bases not matched to a gene: 6. The CDR3 DNA is TGTGCCAGCAGTCCCCTAGCGGAACAAGAGACCCAGTACTTC. Its protein is CASSPLAEQETQYF.

The chain links TRBV9 to TRBJ1-1, with no clear D. Germline V lookup: CDR1 SGDLS, CDR2 YYNGEE. Trimming left V 0 bases short and J 4 bases short, with 10 bases between. The CDR3 has 14 residues. CDR3 amino acids: CASSVATGSTEAFF. In nucleotides, the CDR3 is TGTGCCAGCAGCGTAGCTACGGGGAGCACTGAAGCTTTCTTT.

The chain has TRBV18 and TRBJ1-4; D ambiguous. Trimming removed 5 bases at V and 7 bases at J, with 17 bases between. Germline assignment: CDR1 KGHSH and CDR2 LQKENI. CDR3 size: 15 residues. CDR3 sequence (DNA): TGTGCCAGCTCAGGGAACTCGGGCAAAGGTGAAAAACTGTTTTTT. Its translation is CASSGNSGKGEKLFF.

V usage is TRBV19 and J usage is TRBJ2-1; possibly TRBD1 for D (6 bases). Trimming removed 0 bases from V and 4 bases from J, with 10 bases in between. This CDR3 comprises 15 residues. Germline V gives CDR1 LNHDA, CDR2 SQIVND (reference sequence). The CDR3 region is CASSIDDRKYNEQFF. CDR3 in DNA: TGTGCCAGTAGTATAGATGACAGGAAATACAATGAGCAGTTCTTC.

This chain links TRBV19 with TRBJ2-5, with a weak D call TRBD1 (6 bases). V was pared by 5 bases and J by 5 bases, with 18 bases between. Looked up from germline, CDR1 is LNHDA and CDR2 is SQIVND (reference sequence). This CDR3 comprises 15 residues. The CDR3 DNA is TGTGCCAGTAGTCCCCTGGGGGCACTTAGGGAGACCCAGTACTTC. It specifies CASSPLGALRETQYF.

V is TRBV29-1 and J is TRBJ2-7; 8 bases are shared with TRBD2. The CDR3 runs 12 residues. Germline trimming cut 7 bases from V and 7 bases from J; bases unmatched to any gene: 9. Germline loops: CDR1 SQVTM, CDR2 ANQGSEA. For the CDR3, the DNA is TGCAGCGGTCTTAGCGGGGCGGGGGAGCAGTACTTC. Protein sequence: CSGLSGAGEQYF.

Here the CDR3 reads CASSPVGGETQYF. DNA for the CDR3: TGTGCCAGCAGTCCGGTGGGTGGAGAGACCCAGTACTTC. This chain connects TRBV25-1 to TRBJ2-5, with no clear D. Germline CDR1 is MGHDK and CDR2 is SYGVNS. The V end was cut by 5 bases, the J end by 4 bases, with 11 bases between. The CDR3 spans 13 residues.

The rearrangement joins TRBV9 to TRBJ2-5; possible D gene TRBD1, 5 bases. The length of the CDR3 is 15 residues. The germline V and J ends were trimmed by 0 bases and 3 bases, with 12 bases remaining between them. Germline CDR1 SGDLS, CDR2 YYNGEE. The CDR3 is CASSVAGIREETQYF. The CDR3 bases are TGTGCCAGCAGCGTAGCAGGGATTAGGGAAGAGACCCAGTACTTC.

This sequence joins TRBV5-6 and TRBJ2-5, with 8 nucleotides matching TRBD1. Germline lookup yields CDR1 SGHDT and CDR2 YYEEEE. After removal of 4 bases from V and 4 bases from J, the junction contained 6 bases not matched to a gene. The length of the CDR3 is 14 residues. The CDR3 here is CASSPGTGRETQYF. In DNA form, the CDR3 reads TGTGCCAGCAGCCCGGGGACAGGTCGAGAGACCCAGTACTTC.

The chain combines TRBV7-8 with TRBJ1-3, with D unresolved. The CDR3 is 13 amino acids. The V and J ends lost 2 bases and 3 bases respectively, with 5 bases between them. Germline CDR1 SGHVS, CDR2 FQNEAQ. The chain's CDR3 is CASSLPGGNTIYF. The CDR3 nucleotides read TGTGCCAGCAGCTTACCGGGTGGAAACACCATATATTTT.

The genes are TRBV30 and TRBJ1-2; D uncertain. Germline V gives CDR1 GTSNPN, CDR2 SVGIG (reference sequence). V was pared by 1 base and J by 5 bases, with 14 bases between. This CDR3 is 14 amino acids long. The CDR3 loop is CAWSGPQNGYGYTF. Here the CDR3 DNA reads TGTGCCTGGAGTGGACCCCAGAATGGGTATGGCTACACCTTC.

This clone was counted ten times or more. The rearrangement joins TRBV11-3 to TRBJ1-1, with a weak D call TRBD1 (5 bases). The V gene's germline CDR1 is SGHNT and CDR2 YENEEA. The germline V and J ends were trimmed by 0 bases and 1 base, with 12 bases remaining between them. CDR3 size: 16 residues. The CDR3 DNA is TGTGCCAGCAGCTTAGACGGCAGGGAAGGGAACACTGAAGCTTTCTTT. Residues: CASSLDGREGNTEAFF. The entire variable domain, with the rest obtained from reference TRBV11-3 and TRBJ1-1, is as follows: EAGVVQSPRYKIIEKKQPVAFWCNPISGHNTLYWYLQNLGQGPELLIRYENEEAVDDSQLPKDRFSAERLKGVDSTLKIQPAELGDSAVYLCASSLDGREGNTEAFFGQGTRLTVV.

V gene TRBV6-5 combines with J gene TRBJ2-7; a weak D match, TRBD1 (6 bases). V was pared by 7 bases and J by 2 bases, with 15 bases between. CDR1 and CDR2 from the germline V gene are MNHEY and SVGAGI. The CDR3 extends over 14 amino acids. The CDR3 DNA is TGTGCCAGCACCGCGACAGGTCCCCCCTACGAGCAGTACTTC. Encoded protein: CASTATGPPYEQYF.

V and J are TRBV9 and TRBJ2-1; D gene uncertain. CDR1 and CDR2 from the germline V gene are SGDLS and YYNGEE. This CDR3 comprises 14 residues. The V end was cut by 4 bases, the J end by 5 bases, with 13 bases between. The CDR3 DNA follows: TGTGCCAGCAGCCCCCCCACACTCAACAATGAGCAGTTCTTC. It codes for CASSPPTLNNEQFF. The entire variable domain, with the rest obtained from reference TRBV9 and TRBJ2-1, is as follows: DSGVTQTPKHLITATGQRVTLRCSPRSGDLSVYWYQQSLDQGLQFLIQYYNGEERAKGNILERFSAQQFPDLHSELNLSSLELGDSALYFCASSPPTLNNEQFFGPGTRLTVL.

The rearrangement joins TRBV19 to TRBJ2-2, with D uncertain. The CDR3 has 14 residues. V lost 2 bases and J lost 3, with 7 bases in between. Germline loops: CDR1 LNHDA, CDR2 SQIVND (reference sequence). The CDR3 region is CASSIQPDTGELFF. CDR3 nucleotides: TGTGCCAGTAGTATACAACCAGACACCGGGGAGCTGTTTTTT.

V and J are TRBV4-2 and TRBJ2-7; 12 nucleotides align to TRBD1. Per the germline V gene, CDR1 is LGHNA and CDR2 is YNFKEQ. This CDR3 has 21 amino acids. The ends lost 0 bases at V and 0 bases at J; junction bases unmatched: 15. The CDR3 sequence is CASSQDSDRDRGPIFSYEQYF. The CDR3, as DNA: TGTGCCAGCAGCCAAGATTCGGACCGGGACAGGGGGCCCATCTTCTCCTACGAGCAGTACTTC.

This chain connects TRBV27 to TRBJ1-3; D remains unclear. Germline CDR1 and CDR2: MNHEY and SMNVEV (reference sequence). There are 15 residues in the CDR3. V lost 1 base to trimming and J lost 4 bases, with 11 bases between them. The DNA of the CDR3 is TGTGCCAGCAGTTTATATCGGGAAAAAGGAAACACCATATATTTT. Protein: CASSLYREKGNTIYF.